What follows is one TCR beta chain and its context. The antigen remains undetermined. TCRdb reprocessed the reads via MiXCR and lists one record per CDR3 protein. The sample contains tens of thousands of distinct CDR3 sequences, 20% to 25% of which appear only once. The CDR3 totals 15 residues. V dropped 1 base and J dropped 3 bases, with 12 bases sitting between them. Germline loops: CDR1 SGHTA, CDR2 FQGNSA. The sample is drawn from a study of T cell repertoires in cytomegalovirus infection. Study context: An indication of both CMV infection and matching HLA type came from public TCR beta signatures. The study, taken as a whole, reports: Across the ex vivo response, the dominant clonotypes were HLA-C-restricted CMV-specific TCR beta clonotypes. Identification of carriers of CMV plus the relevant HLA was performed using cumulative public TCR beta family frequency.

The V gene is TRBV7-2, the J gene TRBJ1-2; the D gene is possibly TRBD1 (5 bases). The sequencing input was PBMCs, sequenced either directly or after in vitro stimulation (not recorded which). The sequence was collected from a human donor in good health (CMV status not recorded). Some clones in this sample may be carry-over from other donors' samples. The CDR3 bases are TGTGCCAGCAGCTTAGATCCAGGGCCCGACTATGGCTACACCTTC. This gives the protein CASSLDPGPDYGYTF.